These T cell receptor beta chains were read from a single sample in a study of OX40 agonist ivuxolimab in advanced cancers. Libraries were prepared by immunoSEQ multiplex PCR; TCRdb keeps only in-frame clonotypes and omits some of them. The sample yields tens of thousands of clones, about 83% seen once. The sequencing here drew on CD4+ or CD8+ T cells sorted from blood, taken in a trial of the OX40 agonist ivuxolimab. The source of these receptors is an adult with an advanced solid tumor such as melanoma, head and neck, liver or kidney cancer. Each CDR3 is given without its conserved first and last residue. Each record gives: CDR3 length, V gene, CDR3 protein.

len: 13; v_gene: TRBV5-1; CDR3aa: ASSVTSRTEETQY
len: 14; v_gene: TRBV19; CDR3aa: ASSIGTGERNYGYT
len: 15; v_gene: TRBV5-6; CDR3aa: ASSLGLAGGLHYEQY
len: 11; v_gene: TRBV6-5; CDR3aa: ASSWGQNYGYT
len: 13; v_gene: TRBV6-5; CDR3aa: ASGGTGGAQETQY
len: 12; v_gene: TRBV10-3; CDR3aa: AISPGQVSYEQY
len: 11; v_gene: TRBV6-5; CDR3aa: ASSPGQNSPLH
len: 12; v_gene: TRBV2; CDR3aa: ATRVSGGVYEQY
len: 11; v_gene: TRBV7-2; CDR3aa: ASSPSGAGAAF
len: 15; v_gene: TRBV30; CDR3aa: AWSVVGASGWGNEQF
len: 12; v_gene: TRBV5-1; CDR3aa: ASSLGPWSQPQH
len: 13; v_gene: TRBV5-1; CDR3aa: ASSLALAGGYEQY
len: 14; v_gene: TRBV13; CDR3aa: ASSSPVGQGVNEQF